This TCR beta chain stems from a study of blood T cell repertoires in COVID-19. The table came from immunoSEQ multiplex PCR; TCRdb's copy has only in-frame clones and leaves some out. This table holds about 460,000 clones, about nine tenths found once. V gave up 6 bases and J gave up 3 bases; unmatched junction bases: 6. The CDR3 is 15 residues long. Germline-derived CDR1 and CDR2 are LGHDT and YNNKEL (reference sequence). This clone showed up just once. The rearrangement links TRBV3-1 (or the pseudogene TRBV3-2) to TRBJ2-7; 12 positions match TRBD2. Sequencing was done on a sample of PBMCs or T cells enriched from blood (not recorded which). This receptor was identified in a woman aged 55-69 years who had recovered from COVID-19. The CDR3 reads CASSPGLAGFYEQYF. The CDR3 coding sequence is TGTGCCAGCAGTCCCGGACTAGCGGGGTTCTACGAGCAGTACTTC.